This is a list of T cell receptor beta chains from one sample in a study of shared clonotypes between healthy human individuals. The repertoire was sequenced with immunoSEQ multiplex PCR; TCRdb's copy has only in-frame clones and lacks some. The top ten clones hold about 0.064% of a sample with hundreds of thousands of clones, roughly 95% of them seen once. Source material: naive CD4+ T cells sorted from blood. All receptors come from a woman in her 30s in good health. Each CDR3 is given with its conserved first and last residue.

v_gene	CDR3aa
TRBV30	CAWSVRGSKNIQYF
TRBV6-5	CASSYVSGSQETQYF
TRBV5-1	CASSSKPGTENTGELFF
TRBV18	CASIPGLGPYEQYF
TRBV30	CAWSLNTEAFF
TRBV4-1	CASSHVIAGELFF
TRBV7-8	CASSQPQVGQGAKLGGYTF
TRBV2	CASRGTGGNQPQHF
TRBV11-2	CASSFDGAYYGYTF
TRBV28	CASGTMRPYEQYF
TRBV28	CASSSDWNYEQYF
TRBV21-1	CASSKALGTGGCNEQFF
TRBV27	CASSLFGLSTDTQYF
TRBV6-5	CASSYSSQNNQPQHF
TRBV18	CASSPGTNTDTQYF
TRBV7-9	CASRHNTRIAEAFF
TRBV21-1	CAILYEQYF
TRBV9	CASSVISGSYNEQFF
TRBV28	CASSRGRIWSSGNTIYF
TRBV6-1	CASNWGQGAGDTQYF
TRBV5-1	CASSHDRGFGNTIYF
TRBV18	CASSAGTGDEKLFF
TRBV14	CASSRFGTGRDSPLHF
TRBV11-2	CASSSTGSYSYEQYF
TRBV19	CASTPDGWGNTEAFF
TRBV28	CASSPPTGAAKNIQYF
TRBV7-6	CASSPGQGATGANVLTF
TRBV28	CASSLLYQPQHF
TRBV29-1	CSVAGADRELFF
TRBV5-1	CASSLADFYNEQFF
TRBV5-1	CASSPTSGRQETQYF
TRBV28	CASSALGGTGELFF
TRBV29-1	CSVGPGLAPKEEQYF
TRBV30	CAWSVSGGSNYGYTF
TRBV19	CASRRGGNTDTQYF
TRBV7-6	CASSLRGTGVDFVVGELFF
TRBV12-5	CASEGTGAGEQYF
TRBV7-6	CASSLVGLRDTQYF
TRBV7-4	CASSGIGRNPNQPQHF
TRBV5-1	CASSLGDSTDTQYF
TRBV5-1	CASSQGAGRAETQYF
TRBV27	CASTKKGGSGETQYF
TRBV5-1	CASTTETEQYF